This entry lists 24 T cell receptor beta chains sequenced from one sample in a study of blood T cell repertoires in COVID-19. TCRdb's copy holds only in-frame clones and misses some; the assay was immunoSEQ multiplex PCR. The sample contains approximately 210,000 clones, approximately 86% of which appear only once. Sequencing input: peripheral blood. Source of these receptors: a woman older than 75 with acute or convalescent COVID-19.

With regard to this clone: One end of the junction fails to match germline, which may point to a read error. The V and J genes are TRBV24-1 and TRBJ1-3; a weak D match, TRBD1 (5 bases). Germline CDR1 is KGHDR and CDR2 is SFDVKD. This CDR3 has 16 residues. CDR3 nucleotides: TGTGCCACCAGTCAGCATGGATGGGGCTCTCGAAACACCATATATTTT. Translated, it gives CATSQHGWGSRNTIYF.

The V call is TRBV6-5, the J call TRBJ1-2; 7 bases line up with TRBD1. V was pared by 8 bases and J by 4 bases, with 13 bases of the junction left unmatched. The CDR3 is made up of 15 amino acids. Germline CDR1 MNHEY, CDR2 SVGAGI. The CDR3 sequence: CASQRQGRSTYGYTF. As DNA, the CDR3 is TGTGCCAGCCAAAGACAGGGAAGATCAACCTATGGCTACACCTTC.

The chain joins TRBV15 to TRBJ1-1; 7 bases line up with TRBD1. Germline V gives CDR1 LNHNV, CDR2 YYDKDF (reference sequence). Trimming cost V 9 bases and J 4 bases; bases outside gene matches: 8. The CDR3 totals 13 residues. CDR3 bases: TGTGCCACTTCGACAGGGTTGAGCACTGAAGCTTTCTTT. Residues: CATSTGLSTEAFF.

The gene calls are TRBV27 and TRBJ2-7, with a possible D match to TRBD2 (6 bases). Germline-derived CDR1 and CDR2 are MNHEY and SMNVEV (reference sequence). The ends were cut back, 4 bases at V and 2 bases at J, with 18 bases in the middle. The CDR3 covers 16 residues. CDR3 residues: CASSWGKGTLTYEQYF. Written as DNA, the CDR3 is TGTGCCAGCAGTTGGGGTAAAGGGACTTTAACCTACGAGCAGTACTTC.

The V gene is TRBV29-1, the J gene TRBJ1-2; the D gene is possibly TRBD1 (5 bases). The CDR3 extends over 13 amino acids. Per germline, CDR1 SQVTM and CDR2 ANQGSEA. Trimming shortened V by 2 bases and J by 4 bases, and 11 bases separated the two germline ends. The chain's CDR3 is CSVEYRGGYGYTF. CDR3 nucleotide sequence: TGCAGCGTTGAATATAGGGGAGGCTATGGCTACACCTTC. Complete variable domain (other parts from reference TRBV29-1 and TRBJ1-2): SAVISQKPSRDICQRGTSLTIQCQVDSQVTMMFWYRQQPGQSLTLIATANQGSEATYESGFVIDKFPISRPNLTFSTLTVSNMSPEDSSIYLCSVEYRGGYGYTFGSGTRLTVV.

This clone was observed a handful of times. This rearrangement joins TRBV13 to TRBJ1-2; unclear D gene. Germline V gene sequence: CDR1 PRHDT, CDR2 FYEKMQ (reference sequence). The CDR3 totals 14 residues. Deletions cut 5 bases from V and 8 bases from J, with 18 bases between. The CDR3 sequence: CASSPPTGSEGYTF. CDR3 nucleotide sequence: TGTGCCAGCAGCCCACCGACGGGTAGTGAGGGCTACACCTTC.

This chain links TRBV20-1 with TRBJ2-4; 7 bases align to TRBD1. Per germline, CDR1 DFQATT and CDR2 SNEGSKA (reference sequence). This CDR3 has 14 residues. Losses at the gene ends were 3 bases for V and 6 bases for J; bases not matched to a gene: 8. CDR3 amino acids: CSASLGQGVNIQYF. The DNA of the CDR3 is TGCAGTGCTAGTCTTGGCCAGGGGGTAAACATTCAGTACTTC.

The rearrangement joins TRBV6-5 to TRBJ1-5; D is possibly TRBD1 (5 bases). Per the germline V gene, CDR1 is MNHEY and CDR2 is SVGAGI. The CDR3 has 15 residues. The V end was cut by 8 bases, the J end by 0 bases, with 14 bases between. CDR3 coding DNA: TGTGCCAGCCTACCGACAGTCCCTAGCAATCAGCCCCAGCATTTT. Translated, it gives CASLPTVPSNQPQHF.

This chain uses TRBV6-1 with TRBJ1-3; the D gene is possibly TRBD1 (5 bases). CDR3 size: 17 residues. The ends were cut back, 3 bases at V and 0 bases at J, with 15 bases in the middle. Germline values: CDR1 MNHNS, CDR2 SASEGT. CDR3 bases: TGTGCCAGCAGTGAGGACGGCGGAGGGGCCTCTGGAAACACCATATATTTT. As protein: CASSEDGGGASGNTIYF.

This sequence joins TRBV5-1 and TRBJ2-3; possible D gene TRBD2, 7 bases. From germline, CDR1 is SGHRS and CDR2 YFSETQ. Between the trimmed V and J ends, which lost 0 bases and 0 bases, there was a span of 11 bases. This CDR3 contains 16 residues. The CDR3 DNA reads TGCGCCAGCAGCTTGGTGGGGGGGGCCAGCACAGATACGCAGTATTTT. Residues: CASSLVGGASTDTQYF.

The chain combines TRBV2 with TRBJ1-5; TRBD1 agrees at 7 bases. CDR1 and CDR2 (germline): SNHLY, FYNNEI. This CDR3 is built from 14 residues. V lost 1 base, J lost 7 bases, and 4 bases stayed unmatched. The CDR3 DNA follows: TGTGCCAGCAGTGAAGGGCAGGGGGTACAGCCCCAGCATTTT. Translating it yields CASSEGQGVQPQHF.

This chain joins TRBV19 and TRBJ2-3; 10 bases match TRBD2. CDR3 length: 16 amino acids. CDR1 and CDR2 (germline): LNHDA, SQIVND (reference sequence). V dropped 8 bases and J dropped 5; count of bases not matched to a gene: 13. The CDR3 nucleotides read TGTGCCAGTGCTAGCGGGGGCCTCCTTTACGGAGATACGCAGTATTTT. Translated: CASASGGLLYGDTQYF.

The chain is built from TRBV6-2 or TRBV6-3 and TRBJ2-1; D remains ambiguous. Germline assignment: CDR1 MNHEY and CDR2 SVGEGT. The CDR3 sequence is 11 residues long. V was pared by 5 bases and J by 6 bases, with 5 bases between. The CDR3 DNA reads TGTGCCAGCAGTACCGGCAATGAGCAGTTCTTC. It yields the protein CASSTGNEQFF.

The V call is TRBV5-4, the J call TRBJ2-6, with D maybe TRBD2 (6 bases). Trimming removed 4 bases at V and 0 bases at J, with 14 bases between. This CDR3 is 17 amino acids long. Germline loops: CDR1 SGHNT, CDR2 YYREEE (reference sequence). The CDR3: CASSNGGSFSGANVLTF. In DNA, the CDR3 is TGTGCCAGCAGCAATGGGGGGTCTTTCTCTGGGGCCAACGTCCTGACTTTC. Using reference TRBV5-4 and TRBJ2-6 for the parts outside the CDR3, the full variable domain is ETGVTQSPTHLIKTRGQQVTLRCSSQSGHNTVSWYQQALGQGPQFIFQYYREEENGRGNFPPRFSGLQFPNYSSELNVNALELDDSALYLCASSNGGSFSGANVLTFGAGSRLTVL.

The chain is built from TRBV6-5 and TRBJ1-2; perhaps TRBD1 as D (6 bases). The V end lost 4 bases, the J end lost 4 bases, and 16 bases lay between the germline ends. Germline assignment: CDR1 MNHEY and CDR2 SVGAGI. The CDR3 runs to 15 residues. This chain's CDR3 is CASSSRGGPAYGYTF. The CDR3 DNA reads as TGTGCCAGCAGTTCCCGGGGGGGGCCGGCCTATGGCTACACCTTC.

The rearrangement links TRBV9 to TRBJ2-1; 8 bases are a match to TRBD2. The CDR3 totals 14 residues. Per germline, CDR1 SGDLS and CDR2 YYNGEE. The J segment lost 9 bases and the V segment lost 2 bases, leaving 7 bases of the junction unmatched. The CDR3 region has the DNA TGTGCCAGCAGCGTGACCGGGGGGGCCTCTGAGCAGTTCTTC. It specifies CASSVTGGASEQFF.

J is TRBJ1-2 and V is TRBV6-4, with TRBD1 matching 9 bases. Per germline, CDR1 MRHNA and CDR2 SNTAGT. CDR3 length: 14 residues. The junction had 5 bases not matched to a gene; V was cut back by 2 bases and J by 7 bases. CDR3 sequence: CASSDGTGRSGYTF. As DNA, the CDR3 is TGTGCCAGCAGTGACGGGACAGGGAGAAGTGGCTACACCTTC.

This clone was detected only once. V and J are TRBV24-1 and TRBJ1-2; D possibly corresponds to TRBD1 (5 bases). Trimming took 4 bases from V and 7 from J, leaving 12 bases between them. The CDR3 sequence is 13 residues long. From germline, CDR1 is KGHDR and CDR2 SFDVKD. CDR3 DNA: TGTGCCACCAGTGAATTGGGGCGGGGTGGCTACACCTTC. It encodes CATSELGRGGYTF.

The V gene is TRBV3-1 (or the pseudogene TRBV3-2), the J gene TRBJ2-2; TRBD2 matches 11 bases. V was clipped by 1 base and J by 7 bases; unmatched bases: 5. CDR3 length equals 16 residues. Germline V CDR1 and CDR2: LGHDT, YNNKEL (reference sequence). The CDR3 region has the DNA TGTGCCAGCAGCCAAGTAACTAGCGGGGGTAACGGGGAGCTGTTTTTT. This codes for CASSQVTSGGNGELFF.

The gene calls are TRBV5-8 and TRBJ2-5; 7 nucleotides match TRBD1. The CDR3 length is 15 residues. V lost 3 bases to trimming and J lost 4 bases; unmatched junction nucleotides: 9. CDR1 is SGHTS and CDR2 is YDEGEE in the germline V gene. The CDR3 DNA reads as TGTGCCAGCAGCTCAAGGGGGCAGGATGCAGAGACCCAGTACTTC. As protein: CASSSRGQDAETQYF.

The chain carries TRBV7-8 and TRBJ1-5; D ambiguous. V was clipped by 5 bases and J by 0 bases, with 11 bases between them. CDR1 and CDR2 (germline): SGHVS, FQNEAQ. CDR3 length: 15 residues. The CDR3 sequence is CASSPDTYSNQPQHF. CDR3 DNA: TGTGCCAGCAGCCCTGACACTTATAGCAATCAGCCCCAGCATTTT.

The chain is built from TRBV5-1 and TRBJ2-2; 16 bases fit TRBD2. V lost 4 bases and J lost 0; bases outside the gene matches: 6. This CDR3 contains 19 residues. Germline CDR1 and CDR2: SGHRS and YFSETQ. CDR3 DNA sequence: TGCGCCAGCAGCCGTCCCGGGACTAGCGGGGGGGCGAACACCGGGGAGCTGTTTTTT. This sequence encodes CASSRPGTSGGANTGELFF.

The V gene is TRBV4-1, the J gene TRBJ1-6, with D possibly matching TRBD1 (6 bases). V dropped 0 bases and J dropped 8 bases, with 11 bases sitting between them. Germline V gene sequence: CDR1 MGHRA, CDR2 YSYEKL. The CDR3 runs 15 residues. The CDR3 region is CASSQEGGSDSPLHF. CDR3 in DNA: TGCGCCAGCAGCCAAGAAGGGGGTTCGGATTCACCCCTCCACTTT.

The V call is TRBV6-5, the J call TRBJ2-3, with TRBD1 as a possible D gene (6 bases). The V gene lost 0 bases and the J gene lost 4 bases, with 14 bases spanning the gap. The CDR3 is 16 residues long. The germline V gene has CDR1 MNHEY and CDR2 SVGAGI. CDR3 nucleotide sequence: TGTGCCAGCAGTTACTCCCAGGGGATGGGGGCAGATACGCAGTATTTT. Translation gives CASSYSQGMGADTQYF.